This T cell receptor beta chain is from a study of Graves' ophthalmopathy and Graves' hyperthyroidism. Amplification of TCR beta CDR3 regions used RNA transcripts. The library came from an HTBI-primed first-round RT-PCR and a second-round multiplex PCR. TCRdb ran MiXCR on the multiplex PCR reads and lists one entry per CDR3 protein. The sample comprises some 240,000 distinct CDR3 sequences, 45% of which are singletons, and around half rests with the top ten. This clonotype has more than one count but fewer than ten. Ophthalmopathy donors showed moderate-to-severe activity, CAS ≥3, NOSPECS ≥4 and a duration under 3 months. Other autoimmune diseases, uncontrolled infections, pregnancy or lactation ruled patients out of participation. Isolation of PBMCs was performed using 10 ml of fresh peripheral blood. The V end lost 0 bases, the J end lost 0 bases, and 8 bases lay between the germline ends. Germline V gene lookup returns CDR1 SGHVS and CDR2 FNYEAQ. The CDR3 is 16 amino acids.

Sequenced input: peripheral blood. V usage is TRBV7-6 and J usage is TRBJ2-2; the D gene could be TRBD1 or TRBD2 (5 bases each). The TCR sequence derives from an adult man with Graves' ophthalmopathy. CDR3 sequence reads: CASSLAGDANTGELFF. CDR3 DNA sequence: TGTGCCAGCAGCTTAGCGGGGGACGCGAACACCGGGGAGCTGTTTTTT.